A selection of T cell receptor beta chains follows, all from one sample in a study of molecular identifiers for immune sequencing clone quantification. MiXCR, applied by TCRdb to the PCR reads, yields one record per CDR3 protein. This table holds about 54,000 distinct CDR3 sequences, approximately 26% found once. The sample taken for sequencing was naive CD8+ T cells from blood, with Jurkat cell RNA spiked in. The receptor set was obtained from a human donor in good health. Some libraries in this study had Jurkat cell RNA spiked in. Both conserved end residues are part of each CDR3. D genes are given only for firm matches. Clone sizes are given selectively: once, few, many, or a class where the clone is expanded.

j_gene | abundance | v_gene | d_gene | CDR3aa | CDR3nt
TRBJ1-2 | . | TRBV9 | TRBD1 | CASSGTGDYCYTF | TGTGCCAGCAGCGGAACAGGGGACTATTGCTACACCTTC
TRBJ2-7 | . | TRBV13 | . | CASSLRGGRSSYEQYF | TGTGCCAGCAGCTTAAGGGGAGGACGGAGCTCCTACGAGCAGTACTTC
TRBJ2-2 | many | TRBV7-6 | TRBD1 | CASTFGTDTGELFF | TGTGCCAGCACCTTTGGGACAGACACCGGGGAGCTGTTTTTT
TRBJ2-5 | many | TRBV12-3/TRBV12-4 | . | CASSFGGASLKETQYF | TGTGCCAGCAGTTTCGGAGGGGCTAGCCTTAAAGAGACCCAGTACTTC
TRBJ2-6 | few | TRBV19 | . | CASSITSAGANVLTF | TGTGCCAGTAGTATCACGTCCGCCGGGGCCAACGTCCTGACTTTC
TRBJ2-5 | many | TRBV2 | . | CASSENLAQETQYF | TGTGCCAGCAGCGAAAACCTAGCGCAAGAGACCCAGTACTTC
TRBJ2-1 | . | TRBV29-1 | . | CSVEDGGRGAAYNEQFF | TGCAGCGTTGAAGATGGTGGTCGGGGAGCAGCCTACAATGAGCAGTTCTTC
TRBJ2-5 | . | TRBV7-9 | . | CASSWDGETQYF | TGTGCCAGCTCCTGGGACGGAGAGACCCAGTACTTC
TRBJ2-1 | . | TRBV5-1 | . | CAGTSGRTYNEQFF | TGCGCCGGTACAAGCGGCCGGACCTACAATGAGCAGTTCTTC
TRBJ2-2 | many | TRBV5-4 | TRBD2 | CASSYRLAGDGELFF | TGTGCCAGCTCTTATCGGCTAGCGGGAGATGGGGAGCTGTTTTTT
TRBJ2-3 | . | TRBV2 | . | CASGGTATDTQSF | TGTGCCAGCGGGGGGACAGCTACAGATACGCAGTCTTTT
TRBJ2-7 | many | TRBV28 | . | CASSRSNEQYF | TGTGCCAGCAGTCGCAGTAACGAGCAGTACTTC
TRBJ1-1 | . | TRBV9 | . | CASTFLEGPNTEAFF | TGTGCCAGCACCTTCCTGGAGGGGCCAAACACTGAAGCTTTCTTT
TRBJ1-1 | many | TRBV29-1 | . | CSVGSRVTEAFF | TGCAGCGTGGGCTCCAGGGTGACTGAAGCTTTCTTT
TRBJ2-1 | . | TRBV18 | TRBD1 | CATMDRDLAEQFF | TGTGCCACCATGGACAGGGATCTTGCTGAGCAGTTCTTC
TRBJ2-1 | few | TRBV13 | TRBD2 | CASSPALADELSYNEQFF | TGTGCCAGCAGCCCGGCACTAGCGGACGAACTCTCCTACAATGAGCAGTTCTTC
TRBJ1-6 | many | TRBV7-9 | . | CASSGGTRDESPLHF | TGTGCCAGCAGCGGAGGGACGAGGGACGAGTCACCCCTCCACTTT
TRBJ2-7 | many | TRBV12-5 | . | CASGYGGGSYEQYF | TGTGCTAGTGGTTATGGGGGTGGCTCCTACGAGCAGTACTTC
TRBJ2-7 | few | TRBV7-9 | TRBD2 | CASSLSPSGDSSGARLYEQYF | TGTGCCAGCAGCTTAAGTCCTTCGGGGGACTCTAGCGGGGCTCGTCTGTACGAGCAGTACTTC
TRBJ2-5 | few | TRBV3-1 | TRBD2 | CASSQFLAGVFEETQYF | TGTGCCAGCAGCCAATTCCTAGCGGGAGTATTTGAAGAGACCCAGTACTTC
TRBJ2-2 | many | TRBV7-9 | TRBD2 | CASSPTSGSHSGELFF | TGTGCCAGCAGCCCGACTAGCGGGAGCCATAGCGGGGAGCTGTTTTTT
TRBJ2-1 | . | TRBV12-3/TRBV12-4 | . | CASSPDGWYAEQFF | TGTGCCAGCAGCCCCGACGGGTGGTATGCTGAGCAGTTCTTC
TRBJ1-5 | many | TRBV30 | TRBD1 | CAWSATGAQPQHF | TGTGCCTGGAGCGCGACAGGGGCACAGCCCCAGCATTTT
TRBJ1-4 | many | TRBV28 | . | CASSLFLEGDPLRSKLFF | TGTGCCAGCAGTTTATTCTTGGAGGGGGACCCTCTACGTAGTAAACTGTTTTTT
TRBJ1-1 | many | TRBV27 | . | CASSPTGPNTEAFF | TGTGCCAGCAGTCCCACAGGGCCGAACACTGAAGCTTTCTTT
TRBJ2-3 | many | TRBV20-1 | . | CSARDNSIGYSGTDTQYF | TGCAGTGCTAGAGATAACTCAATCGGTTATAGCGGCACAGATACGCAGTATTTT
TRBJ2-3 | many | TRBV7-6 | TRBD2 | CASVSGGSRGTDTQYF | TGTGCCAGCGTGAGCGGGGGCTCAAGAGGCACAGATACGCAGTATTTT
TRBJ2-3 | many | TRBV4-3 | . | CASSQDESQGTDTQYF | TGCGCCAGCAGCCAAGATGAAAGTCAGGGGACAGATACGCAGTATTTT
TRBJ2-3 | many | TRBV29-1 | TRBD2 | CSVEDPSGRADTQYF | TGCAGCGTTGAAGATCCTAGCGGGAGAGCCGATACGCAGTATTTT
TRBJ2-7 | many | TRBV4-2 | . | CASSQEGLYEQYF | TGTGCCAGCAGCCAAGAAGGCCTCTACGAGCAGTACTTC
TRBJ2-6 | many | TRBV29-1 | . | CSVEGGGAGANVLTF | TGCAGCGTCGAGGGGGGTGGTGCTGGGGCCAACGTCCTGACTTTC
TRBJ2-5 | many | TRBV4-3 | . | CASSPSLGPGETQYF | TGCGCCAGCAGCCCCTCACTGGGTCCGGGAGAGACCCAGTACTTC
TRBJ2-2 | few | TRBV12-3/TRBV12-4 | TRBD1 | CASSDLRQGLTGELFF | TGTGCCAGCAGTGATCTTAGACAGGGCTTAACCGGGGAGCTGTTTTTT
TRBJ2-7 | many | TRBV27 | TRBD1 | CASSRGRGQSYEQYF | TGTGCCAGCAGCCGAGGCAGGGGGCAATCCTACGAGCAGTACTTC
TRBJ2-4 | . | TRBV13 | . | CASSLGQGGIQYF | TGTGCCAGCAGCTTAGGTCAGGGTGGAATTCAGTACTTC
TRBJ2-3 | many | TRBV30 | . | CAWSVLRTDTQYF | TGTGCCTGGAGTGTACTCCGCACAGATACGCAGTATTTT
TRBJ2-7 | many | TRBV7-9 | . | CASSFSISGQTYEQYF | TGTGCCAGCAGCTTTTCGATATCGGGACAAACCTACGAGCAGTACTTC
TRBJ1-1 | . | TRBV27 | . | CASSLGGRVAFF | TGTGCCAGCAGTTTGGGGGGAAGAGTAGCCTTCTTT
TRBJ1-2 | many | TRBV4-1 | . | CASSQEGGRLHNGYTF | TGCGCCAGCAGCCAAGAAGGCGGGCGACTGCATAATGGCTACACCTTC
TRBJ2-3 | many | TRBV5-4 | . | CASSLDSTRPADTQYF | TGTGCCAGCAGCTTGGACTCGACTAGACCCGCAGATACGCAGTATTTT
TRBJ2-7 | few | TRBV20-1 | . | CSARGKGEGTGTYEQYF | TGCAGTGCTAGAGGCAAAGGAGAGGGGACGGGGACCTACGAGCAGTACTTC
TRBJ2-3 | many | TRBV29-1 | . | CSVEDSGLTGDTQYF | TGCAGCGTTGAAGATTCTGGACTAACGGGAGATACGCAGTATTTT